These 5 T cell receptor beta chains were sequenced from one sample in a study of T cell responses to AZD1222 COVID-19 vaccine. Sequencing was performed with immunoSEQ multiplex PCR; in TCRdb, only in-frame clones are kept and a portion is missing. The sample has roughly 100,000 clones, roughly nine tenths seen once. The sequences come from peripheral blood, collected on day 0 of AZD1222 vaccination. The receptors derive from an adult in good health.

The CDR3 region has the DNA TGTGCCAGCAGAAGACAGGGGGGCACCTACGAGCAGTACTTC. This translates into CASRRQGGTYEQYF. This chain uses TRBV28 with TRBJ2-7, with 9 bases matching TRBD1. V lost 6 bases and J lost 2; bases outside the gene matches: 5. Germline-derived CDR1 and CDR2 are MDHEN and SYDVKM. This CDR3 has 14 residues.

This clone was recorded only once. The V and J genes are TRBV10-3 and TRBJ1-1, with 7 bases that match TRBD1. This CDR3 spans 14 amino acids. The germline gives CDR1 ENHRY, CDR2 SYGVKD. V was pared by 10 bases and J by 0 bases, with 8 bases of the junction left unmatched. This CDR3 reads CATGTELMNTEAFF. The CDR3 DNA is TGTGCCACGGGGACAGAGCTCATGAACACTGAAGCTTTCTTT.

The rearrangement links TRBV14 to TRBJ1-1, with 8 bases matching TRBD1. The trim removed 4 bases at V and 4 bases at J, leaving 5 bases unmatched. CDR1 SGHDN and CDR2 FVKESK come from the germline V gene. The CDR3 runs 14 residues. CDR3 in amino acids: CASSRLQGGTEAFF. DNA for the CDR3: TGTGCCAGCAGCCGTCTACAGGGGGGCACTGAAGCTTTCTTT.

The CDR3 nucleotides are TGTGCCAGCAGCCCCCAGGGGTTCAATCAGCCCCAGCATTTT. Its translation: CASSPQGFNQPQHF. The chain is built from TRBV28 and TRBJ1-5; a possible D gene is TRBD1 (6 bases). Germline-derived CDR1 and CDR2 are MDHEN and SYDVKM. CDR3 length: 14 residues. Trimming stripped 6 bases from V and 3 bases from J, with 12 bases between.

V is TRBV30 and J is TRBJ2-1; no clear D. This CDR3 has 17 residues. CDR1 and CDR2 from the germline V gene are GTSNPN and SVGIG (reference sequence). V gave up 1 base and J gave up 2 bases, with 18 bases separating them. The CDR3: CAWSGVNLIRTYNEQFF. The DNA for the CDR3 is TGTGCCTGGAGTGGAGTAAACCTGATTAGAACCTACAATGAGCAGTTCTTC.